This entry is about one TCR beta chain. The data were obtained in a study of blood T cell repertoires in COVID-19. Study-level background: Samples of COVID-19 (acute and convalescent) were obtained from the United States, Italy and Spain.

Source study methods: Estimates of nucleated cell counts were drawn from the amplification of reference gene primers. The protocol was immunoSEQ multiplex PCR, while the TCRdb copy is restricted to in-frame clones and leaves out a portion. V, J and clone size were drawn from that table, and D and trimming were deduced from the DNA. Counted here are some 320,000 clones, over 75% occurring once; the ten biggest clones make up just over 7%. Germline-derived CDR1 and CDR2 are MNHNY and SVGAGI (reference sequence). Trimming shortened V by 2 bases and J by 5 bases, and 9 bases separated the two germline ends. The CDR3 covers 13 residues.

This chain connects TRBV6-6 to TRBJ1-1; D is unclear. The source is a human donor in a cohort sampled during active COVID-19. Material for sequencing was peripheral blood. This CDR3 is CASSYGERTEAFF. The CDR3 region has the DNA TGTGCCAGCAGTTACGGGGAGAGGACTGAAGCTTTCTTT.